Shown below are 2 T cell receptor beta chains from a single sample sequenced in a study of neurological immune-mediated disorders. MiXCR, run by TCRdb on the 5' RACE reads, gives a single entry per CDR3 protein. Counted here are 55,000 to 75,000 distinct CDR3 sequences, under 3% occurring once; the ten biggest clones make up less than 3.5%. The sequenced material came from PBMCs. The receptor set was obtained from a man between 45 and 60 years old with multiple sclerosis.

This clonotype was seen ten or more times. The chain links TRBV25-1 to TRBJ2-1, with 7 bases that match TRBD2. Per germline, CDR1 MGHDK and CDR2 SYGVNS. Trimming took 1 base from V and 5 from J; bases not matched to a gene: 14. CDR3 size: 18 residues. This chain's CDR3 is CASSESRAGPRRDNEQFF. The CDR3 DNA sequence: TGTGCCAGCAGTGAATCTCGAGCGGGGCCCCGAAGGGACAATGAGCAGTTCTTC.

This clonotype has a count of ten or more. The rearrangement links TRBV20-1 to TRBJ1-2; D unresolved. CDR1 DFQATT and CDR2 SNEGSKA come from the germline V gene (reference sequence). V was cut by 5 bases and J by 1 base, with 20 bases left in between. CDR3 length equals 16 residues. CDR3 region: CSAPSGSPPINYGYTF. The CDR3 bases are TGCAGTGCTCCGTCCGGCTCCCCTCCTATTAACTATGGCTACACCTTC.